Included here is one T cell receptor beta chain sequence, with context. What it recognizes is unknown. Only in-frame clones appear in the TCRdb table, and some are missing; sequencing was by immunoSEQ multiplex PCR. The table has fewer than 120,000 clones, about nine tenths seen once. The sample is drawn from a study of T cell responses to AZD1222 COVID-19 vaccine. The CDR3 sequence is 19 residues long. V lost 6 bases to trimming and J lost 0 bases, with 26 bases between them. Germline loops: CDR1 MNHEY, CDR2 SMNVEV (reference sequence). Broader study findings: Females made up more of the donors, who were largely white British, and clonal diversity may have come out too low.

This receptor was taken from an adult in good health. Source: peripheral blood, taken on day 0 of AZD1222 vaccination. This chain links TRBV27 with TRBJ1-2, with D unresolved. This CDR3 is CASRQTHRSRIGPNYGYTF. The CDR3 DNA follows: TGTGCCAGCAGACAAACGCATAGAAGTCGGATTGGCCCTAACTATGGCTACACCTTC.